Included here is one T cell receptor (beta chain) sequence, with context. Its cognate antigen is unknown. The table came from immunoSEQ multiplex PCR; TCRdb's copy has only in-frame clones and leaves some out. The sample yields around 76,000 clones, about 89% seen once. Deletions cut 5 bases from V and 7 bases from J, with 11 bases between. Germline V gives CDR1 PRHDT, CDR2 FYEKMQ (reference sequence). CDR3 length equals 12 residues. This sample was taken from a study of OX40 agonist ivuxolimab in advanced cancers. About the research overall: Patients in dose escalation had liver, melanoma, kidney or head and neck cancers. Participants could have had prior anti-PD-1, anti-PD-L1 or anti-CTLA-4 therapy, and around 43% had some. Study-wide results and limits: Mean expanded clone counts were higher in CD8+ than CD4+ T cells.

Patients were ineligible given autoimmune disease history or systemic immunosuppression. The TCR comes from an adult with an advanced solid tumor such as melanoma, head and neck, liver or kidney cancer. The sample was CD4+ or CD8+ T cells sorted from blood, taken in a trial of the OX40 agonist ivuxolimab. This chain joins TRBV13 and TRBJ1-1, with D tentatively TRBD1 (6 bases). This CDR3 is CASSRTVDEAFF. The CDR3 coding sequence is TGTGCCAGCAGCCGGACAGTAGATGAAGCTTTCTTT.